This note documents a single TCR beta chain sequence. A much larger clone differs by one base, so this may be a read error. Because the CDR3 is missing its conserved closing phenylalanine or tryptophan, this is likely a read error. From RNA transcripts, TCR beta CDR3 regions were amplified. HTBI primers were the set used in a first-round RT-PCR of the TCR CDR3. Via MiXCR, TCRdb re-called the multiplex PCR reads, giving one row per CDR3 protein. The sample yields hundreds of thousands of distinct CDR3 sequences, roughly a third seen once. The sample is drawn from a study of T cells in Graves' hyperthyroidism and ophthalmopathy. Trimming removed 7 bases at V and 1 base at J, with 13 bases between. Germline CDR1 and CDR2: SNHLY and FYNNEI. This CDR3 has 14 amino acids.

This sequence was found in a woman between 40 and 55 years old with Graves' hyperthyroidism. The source material was blood. The rearrangement links TRBV2 to TRBJ1-2, with D unclear. The CDR3 region is CASTDNNFNYGYTS. In nucleotides, the CDR3 is TGTGCCAGCACCGACAACAATTTTAACTATGGCTACACCTCC.